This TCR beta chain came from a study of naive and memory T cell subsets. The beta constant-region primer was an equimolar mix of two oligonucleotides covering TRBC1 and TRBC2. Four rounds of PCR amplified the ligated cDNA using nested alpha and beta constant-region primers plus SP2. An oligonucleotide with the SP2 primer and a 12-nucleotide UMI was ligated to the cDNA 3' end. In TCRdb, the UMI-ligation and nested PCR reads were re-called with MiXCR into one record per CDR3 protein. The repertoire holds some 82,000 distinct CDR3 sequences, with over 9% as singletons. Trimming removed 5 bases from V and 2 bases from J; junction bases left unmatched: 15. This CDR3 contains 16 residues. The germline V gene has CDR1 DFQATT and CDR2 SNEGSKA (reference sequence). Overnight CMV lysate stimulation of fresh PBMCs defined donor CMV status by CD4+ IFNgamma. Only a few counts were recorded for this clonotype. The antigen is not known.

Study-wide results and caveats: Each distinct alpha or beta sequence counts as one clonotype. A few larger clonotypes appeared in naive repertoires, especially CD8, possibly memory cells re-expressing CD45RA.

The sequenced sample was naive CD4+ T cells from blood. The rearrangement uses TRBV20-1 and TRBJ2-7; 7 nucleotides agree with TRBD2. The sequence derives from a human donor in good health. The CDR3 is CSASLLREVAAYEQYF. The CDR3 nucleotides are TGCAGTGCTTCCCTCCTTCGGGAGGTTGCGGCCTACGAGCAGTACTTC.